This T cell receptor (beta chain) was documented in a study of molecular identifiers for immune sequencing clone quantification. TCRdb passed the PCR reads through MiXCR, listing each CDR3 protein once. The data hold some 65,000 distinct CDR3 sequences, with around 18% observed a single time. The V segment lost 2 bases and the J segment 7 bases; nucleotides outside the gene matches: 8. Germline V gene data show CDR1 as MNHNS and CDR2 as SASEGT. CDR3 length: 15 amino acids. Points from the study as a whole: Clones carrying above 20 RNA copies accounted for over 97% of effector molecules, under 1% in naive cells.

In its sample, this clonotype was seen many times. Its cognate antigen is unknown. This chain joins TRBV6-1 and TRBJ2-1; 7 nucleotides line up with TRBD1. Sequencing input: naive CD8+ T cells from blood, with Jurkat cell RNA spiked in. Noted subset: FACS-sorted CD8+CD4-CCR7+CD45RA+ naive T cells. The origin of this receptor is a human donor in good health. Some libraries in this study had Jurkat cell RNA spiked in. The CDR3, as DNA: TGTGCCAGCAGTGAACGGACAGGCCACGTAAATGAGCAGTTCTTC. Amino acid sequence: CASSERTGHVNEQFF.